These 25 T cell receptor beta chains originate from one sample sequenced in a study of T cells of healthy individuals. TCRdb processed the 5' RACE reads anew with MiXCR; each CDR3 protein has one entry. Of approximately 58,000 distinct CDR3 sequences in the sample, about 14% are singletons; the top ten hold more than 15%. These receptors were collected from a human donor in good health.

This rearrangement joins TRBV7-2 to TRBJ2-1, with 8 bases lining up with TRBD2. Trimming took 2 bases from V and 9 from J; bases not matched to a gene: 6. CDR1 SGHTA and CDR2 FQGNSA come from the germline V gene. This CDR3 is built from 14 residues. The CDR3 spells CASSLRGGGVEQFF. The DNA of the CDR3 is TGTGCCAGCAGCTTACGGGGGGGCGGTGTTGAGCAGTTCTTC.

This clonotype was picked up many times. In DNA form, the CDR3 reads TGCAGTGCTAGGGCGGTAGCCTACAATGAGCAGTTCTTC. This translates into CSARAVAYNEQFF. The chain has TRBV20-1 and TRBJ2-1; D not certain. The CDR3 consists of 13 residues. V dropped 3 bases and J dropped 2 bases, with 8 bases sitting between them. Germline V lookup: CDR1 DFQATT, CDR2 SNEGSKA (reference sequence).

This clonotype has a handful of counts. The rearrangement uses TRBV5-4 and TRBJ2-7, with TRBD1 identical over 10 bases. The J segment lost 7 bases and the V segment lost 3 bases, leaving 10 bases of the junction unmatched. This CDR3 has 15 amino acids. The germline V gene has CDR1 SGHNT and CDR2 YYREEE (reference sequence). CDR3 loop: CASSSGGTGAREQYF. The DNA for the CDR3 is TGTGCCAGCAGCTCCGGCGGGACAGGGGCTAGAGAGCAGTACTTC.

This clonotype was counted at least ten times. CDR3 DNA sequence: TGTGCCAGCAGCTTAAATACCGGGACCAACACCGGGGAGCTGTTTTTT. As protein: CASSLNTGTNTGELFF. The V gene is TRBV7-6, the J gene TRBJ2-2; D may be TRBD1 or TRBD2 (5 bases each). V dropped 2 bases and J dropped 2 bases, with 12 bases sitting between them. CDR3 size: 16 residues. The germline V gene has CDR1 SGHVS and CDR2 FNYEAQ.

This clonotype was seen ten or more times. In DNA form, the CDR3 reads TGCGCCAGCAGCTTGACAGGGGGCGAGGGTGAAGCTTTCTTT. This sequence encodes CASSLTGGEGEAFF. This chain joins TRBV5-1 and TRBJ1-1; 9 positions match TRBD1. Germline V CDR1 and CDR2: SGHRS, YFSETQ. J lost 7 bases, V lost 1 base, and 5 bases had no gene match. The CDR3 sequence is 14 residues long.

This clonotype occurred a few times. The V and J genes are TRBV24-1 and TRBJ2-5; 9 bases map to TRBD2. CDR1 is KGHDR and CDR2 is SFDVKD in the germline V gene. V lost 3 bases, J lost 2 bases, and 6 bases stayed unmatched. This CDR3 comprises 16 residues. The CDR3 sequence is CATSDPLAGEQETQYF. In DNA form, the CDR3 reads TGTGCCACCAGTGATCCCTTAGCGGGAGAGCAAGAGACCCAGTACTTC.

CDR3 in amino acids: CASSPMRAGNTIYF. CDR3 coding DNA: TGTGCCAGCAGCCCAATGAGGGCTGGAAACACCATATATTTT. The chain combines TRBV11-2 with TRBJ1-3, with D hard to call. The CDR3 contains 14 residues. Trimming took 5 bases from V and 2 from J, leaving 10 bases between them. Germline V gene sequence: CDR1 SGHAT, CDR2 FQNNGV.

This clonotype occurred many times. Written as DNA, the CDR3 is TGTGCCAGCAGTGACCTCCAGGGGGCCGGAGATACGCAGTATTTT. It specifies CASSDLQGAGDTQYF. The V and J genes are TRBV25-1 and TRBJ2-3, with TRBD1 matching 8 bases. Germline lookup yields CDR1 MGHDK and CDR2 SYGVNS. This CDR3 is built from 15 residues. The V and J ends lost 3 bases and 5 bases, in that order; junction bases with no gene match: 7.

This clonotype appeared a few times. The chain recombines TRBV9 with TRBJ1-5; D might be TRBD1 (5 bases). CDR1 is SGDLS and CDR2 is YYNGEE in the germline V gene. There are 16 residues in the CDR3. Trimming removed 0 bases at V and 8 bases at J, with 18 bases between. CDR3 loop: CASSVGISGEMEPQHF. In DNA form, the CDR3 reads TGTGCCAGCAGCGTAGGTATTTCGGGGGAAATGGAGCCCCAGCATTTT.

The chain joins TRBV20-1 to TRBJ2-5; D is unclear. The CDR3 is made up of 14 amino acids. Trimming removed 2 bases at V and 5 bases at J, with 15 bases between. Germline CDR1 reads DFQATT; CDR2 reads SNEGSKA (reference sequence). Here the CDR3 DNA reads TGCAGTGCTAGACCTCTTGGTGCCAGTGAGACCCAGTACTTC. Amino acids: CSARPLGASETQYF.

A few counts support this clonotype. The rearrangement joins TRBV6-2 or TRBV6-3 to TRBJ1-1, with 7 nucleotides matching TRBD1. In germline, CDR1 is MNHEY, CDR2 SVGEGT. CDR3 length: 13 amino acids. With V trimmed by 6 bases and J by 5 bases, 6 bases remained unmatched. The chain's CDR3 is CASRSDRVTEAFF. The CDR3 DNA is TGTGCCAGCAGATCCGACAGGGTGACTGAAGCTTTCTTT.

This clonotype was seen only a few times. This rearrangement joins TRBV9 to TRBJ2-1, with D hard to call. The CDR3 runs 15 residues. Germline lookup yields CDR1 SGDLS and CDR2 YYNGEE. V was trimmed by 4 bases and J by 12 bases, leaving 23 bases between them. This chain's CDR3 is CASSPTIWVEGGQFF. For the CDR3, the DNA is TGTGCCAGCAGCCCCACCATTTGGGTCGAAGGTGGGCAGTTCTTC.

The chain is built from TRBV27 and TRBJ1-5; tentatively, D is TRBD1 (6 bases). CDR1 is MNHEY, CDR2 SMNVEV, per germline (reference sequence). V was pared by 4 bases and J by 2 bases, with 9 bases between. The CDR3 covers 14 residues. The CDR3 DNA reads TGTGCCAGCAGTTGGAGACAGGGCAATCAGCCCCAGCATTTT. Its translation is CASSWRQGNQPQHF.

The genes are TRBV2 and TRBJ1-1; perhaps TRBD1 as D (6 bases). This CDR3 comprises 13 residues. Germline assignment: CDR1 SNHLY and CDR2 FYNNEI. Deletions cut 5 bases from V and 7 bases from J, with 14 bases between. The CDR3: CASSPRQVIEAFF. The CDR3 nucleotides read TGTGCCAGCAGTCCTAGACAGGTCATTGAAGCTTTCTTT.

This chain connects TRBV12-3 or TRBV12-4 to TRBJ2-3; the D gene is possibly TRBD2 (6 bases). V was shortened by 3 bases and J by 10 bases, with 23 bases between the two germline ends. The CDR3 has 16 residues. CDR3 residues: CASSLFSGSPSQPQYF. In DNA, the CDR3 is TGTGCCAGCAGTTTGTTTTCCGGGAGCCCCTCCCAGCCGCAGTATTTT.

This clonotype was picked up many times. V and J are TRBV29-1 and TRBJ2-1, with no clear D. Trimming left V 6 bases short and J 10 bases short, with 13 bases between. Germline lookup yields CDR1 SQVTM and CDR2 ANQGSEA. This CDR3 comprises 11 residues. CDR3: CSVIGSLEQFF. The DNA of the CDR3 is TGCAGCGTAATAGGGTCGTTGGAGCAGTTCTTC.

The V gene is TRBV20-1, the J gene TRBJ2-3, with TRBD1 matching 8 bases. The CDR3 is made up of 13 amino acids. Germline-derived CDR1 and CDR2 are DFQATT and SNEGSKA (reference sequence). V lost 5 bases and J lost 2; bases outside the gene matches: 3. CDR3 nucleotide sequence: TGCAGTGCTGGACAGGGTCTCACAGATACGCAGTATTTT. Encoded protein: CSAGQGLTDTQYF.

Ten or more counts support this clonotype. The V call is TRBV3-1, the J call TRBJ2-5; 7 bases are shared with TRBD2. The CDR3 length is 16 residues. Germline CDR1 and CDR2: LGHDT and YNNKEL (reference sequence). The J segment lost 3 bases and the V segment lost 7 bases, leaving 14 bases of the junction unmatched. CDR3 nucleotides: TGTGCCAGCACCCGGGTTGGGGGAGGGCGAGAAGAGACCCAGTACTTC. Encoded protein: CASTRVGGGREETQYF.

The table lists this clonotype with many counts. V is TRBV29-1 and J is TRBJ1-2, with D possibly being TRBD1 (5 bases). The ends were cut back, 3 bases at V and 4 bases at J, with 15 bases in the middle. CDR1 is SQVTM and CDR2 is ANQGSEA in the germline V gene. The CDR3 covers 14 residues. The CDR3 loop is CSVDVAGKFYGYTF. The CDR3 bases are TGCAGCGTTGATGTGGCAGGGAAGTTCTATGGCTACACCTTC.

At least ten counts were recorded for this clonotype. This chain joins TRBV7-9 and TRBJ2-5; either TRBD1 or TRBD2 may supply D (5 bases each). Between the trimmed V and J ends, which lost 5 bases and 4 bases, there was a span of 11 bases. In germline, CDR1 is SEHNR, CDR2 FQNEAQ (reference sequence). This CDR3 region has 13 residues. The CDR3 reads CASSRPGRETQYF. The CDR3, as DNA: TGTGCCAGCAGCCGTCCAGGGAGAGAGACCCAGTACTTC. Full variable domain (remainder filled in from reference TRBV7-9 and TRBJ2-5): DTGVSQNPRHKITKRGQNVTFRCDPISEHNRLYWYRQTLGQGPEFLTYFQNEAQLEKSRLLSDRFSAERPKGSFSTLEIQRTEQGDSAMYLCASSRPGRETQYFGPGTRLLVL.

The chain carries TRBV7-3 and TRBJ2-3; D is uncertain. The CDR3 totals 16 residues. Trimming removed 1 base at V and 0 bases at J, with 11 bases between. Per germline, CDR1 SGHTA and CDR2 FQGTGA. The CDR3 DNA reads as TGTGCCAGCAGCTTAAATGGGGTCGGGAGCACAGATACGCAGTATTTT. Its protein product is CASSLNGVGSTDTQYF. Full variable domain (rest looked up from reference TRBV7-3 and TRBJ2-3): GAGVSQTPSNKVTEKGKYVELRCDPISGHTALYWYRQSLGQGPEFLIYFQGTGAADDSGLPNDRFFAVRPEGSVSTLKIQRTERGDSAVYLCASSLNGVGSTDTQYFGPGTRLTVL.

This clonotype was recorded a few times. The chain joins TRBV2 to TRBJ1-2; 8 bases map to TRBD1. The CDR3 is 16 amino acids. CDR1 is SNHLY and CDR2 is FYNNEI in the germline V gene. With V trimmed by 8 bases and J by 4 bases, 15 bases remained unmatched. The CDR3 here is CASCLPSGQAGYGYTF. In DNA form, the CDR3 reads TGTGCCAGCTGCCTTCCATCGGGACAGGCCGGCTATGGCTACACCTTC.

This clonotype came up many times. J is TRBJ2-3 and V is TRBV5-1; 8 nucleotides line up with TRBD2. V lost 4 bases, J lost 3 bases, and 10 bases stayed unmatched. The CDR3 covers 16 residues. Germline-derived CDR1 and CDR2 are SGHRS and YFSETQ. The DNA for the CDR3 is TGCGCCAGCAGCGACGGTAGCGGGACGTCAACAGATACGCAGTATTTT. Its translation: CASSDGSGTSTDTQYF.

A remark on this clonotype: A clone one base away is much larger, so this may be a read error. This chain links TRBV5-1 with TRBJ2-3; D gene uncertain. CDR1 is SGHRS, CDR2 YFSETQ, per germline. The CDR3 runs to 14 residues. V was pared by 4 bases and J by 6 bases, with 15 bases between. CDR3 sequence reads: CASSKPERVDTQYF. The CDR3 DNA follows: TGCGCCAGCAGCAAGCCGGAGAGAGTGGATACGCAGTATTTT. Looking up the rest from reference TRBV5-1 and TRBJ2-3 gives the full variable domain: KAGVTQTPRYLIKTRGQQVTLSCSPISGHRSVSWYQQTPGQGLQFLFEYFSETQRNKGNFPGRFSGRQFSNSRSEMNVSTLELGDSALYLCASSKPERVDTQYFGPGTRLTVL.

This clonotype was seen many times. The J gene is TRBJ1-2, the V gene TRBV29-1; 7 nucleotides agree with TRBD1. From germline, CDR1 is SQVTM and CDR2 ANQGSEA. With 3 bases clipped from V and 7 bases from J, the junction kept 5 bases outside the gene matches. This CDR3 region has 12 residues. This CDR3 is CSVETGKGGYTF. The DNA of the CDR3 is TGCAGCGTTGAGACAGGGAAGGGTGGCTACACCTTC.